Listed below are T cell receptor beta chains from one sample, sequenced in a study of identical twins. TCRdb independently ran MiXCR on the 5' RACE reads; one entry per CDR3 protein. This repertoire shows hundreds of thousands of distinct CDR3 sequences, around 20% found once; its top ten account for 4.3%. These records were also assigned to another study, of T cells expressing NK-cell markers.

The sequencing sample was made of PBMCs. The receptors were gathered from a woman under 30 in good health. The CDR3 runs from the conserved cysteine through the conserved F or W. Some rows have no size entry. The others give once, few or many, or a class for an expanded clone.

v_gene	abundance	len	CDR3aa
TRBV29-1	NA	15	CSVEPMGQGENEQFF
TRBV6-2/TRBV6-3	NA	13	CASSYPLEGELFF
TRBV12-3/TRBV12-4	few	15	CASTLSGRGPYEQYF
TRBV15	NA	15	CATSRDSGRASEQFF
TRBV7-7	NA	15	CASSLGGHSYNEQFF
TRBV5-1	few	14	CASSLASGSNIQYF
TRBV20-1	NA	15	CSARSTSGRQDTQYF
TRBV6-1	few	13	CASSVQGLYGYTF
TRBV5-1	many	13	CASSFGQGDEQYF
TRBV6-2/TRBV6-3	NA	20	CASTILRPGGSLGSYNEQFF
TRBV6-5	few	17	CASSYFPSTGGNSPLHF
TRBV7-3	few	17	CASSLGGGATFTDTQYF
TRBV20-1	NA	13	CSARGLTNEKLFF
TRBV7-2	NA	13	CASSLSGWLGAFF
TRBV12-3/TRBV12-4	few	15	CASSRLIGSYNEQFF
TRBV6-5	few	16	CASSYSASGGPGELFF
TRBV7-8	NA	15	CASSQGGLGAYEQYF
TRBV18	few	13	CASSPTVVNEQFF
TRBV12-3/TRBV12-4	NA	13	CASSSPPGIRQFF
TRBV2	few	14	CASTPLAGGETQYF
TRBV5-1	few	13	CASSSSGANEQFF
TRBV10-2	few	14	CASSESAPPYEQYF
TRBV10-3	NA	13	CAISGPGNTEAFF
TRBV20-1	few	14	CSARWRGGTGELFF